The TCR beta chain described here comes from a study of esophageal squamous cell carcinoma under preoperative chemotherapy. Study at large: Both tumor-infiltrating lymphocytes and peripheral blood T cells had their TCR repertoires profiled.

In TCRdb, the PCR reads were re-called with MiXCR into one record per CDR3 protein. Of approximately 15,000 distinct CDR3 sequences in the sample, around three fifths are singletons; the top ten hold around 50%. Noted time point: before preoperative PTX-NDP chemotherapy. The germline V and J ends were trimmed by 3 bases and 6 bases, with 4 bases remaining between them. CDR1 and CDR2 from the germline V gene are MNHEY and SVGAGI. The CDR3 consists of 11 residues. The chain combines TRBV6-5 with TRBJ2-3, with D hard to call. The specimen was collected from a patient given preoperative chemotherapy. This TCR derives from a human donor with esophageal squamous cell carcinoma. The donor label of this sample is uncertain. Here the CDR3 reads CASSYVDTQYF. The CDR3, as DNA: TGTGCCAGCAGTTATGTGGATACGCAGTATTTT.